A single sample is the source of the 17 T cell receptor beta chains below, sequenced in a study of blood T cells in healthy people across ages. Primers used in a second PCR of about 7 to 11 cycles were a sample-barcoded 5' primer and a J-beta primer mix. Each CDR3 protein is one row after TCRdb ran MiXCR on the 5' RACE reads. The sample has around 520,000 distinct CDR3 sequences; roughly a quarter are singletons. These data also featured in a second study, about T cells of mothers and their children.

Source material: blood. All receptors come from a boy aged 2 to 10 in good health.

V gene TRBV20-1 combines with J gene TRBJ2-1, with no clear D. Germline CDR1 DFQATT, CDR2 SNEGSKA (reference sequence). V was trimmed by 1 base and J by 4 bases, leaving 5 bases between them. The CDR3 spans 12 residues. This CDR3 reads CSARALYNEQFF. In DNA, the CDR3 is TGCAGTGCTAGAGCCCTGTACAATGAGCAGTTCTTC.

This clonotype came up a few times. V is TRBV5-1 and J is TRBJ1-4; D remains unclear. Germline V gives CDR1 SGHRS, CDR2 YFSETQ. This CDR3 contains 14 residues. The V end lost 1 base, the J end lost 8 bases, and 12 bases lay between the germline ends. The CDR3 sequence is CASSLYENREKLFF. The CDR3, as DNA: TGCGCCAGCAGCTTGTATGAGAACAGAGAAAAACTGTTTTTT.

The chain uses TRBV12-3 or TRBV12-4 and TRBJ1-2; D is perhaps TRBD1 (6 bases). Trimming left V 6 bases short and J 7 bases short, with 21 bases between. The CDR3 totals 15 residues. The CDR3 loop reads CASRSQGREYAGYTF. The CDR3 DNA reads TGTGCCAGCAGGTCACAGGGAAGGGAATACGCTGGCTACACCTTC.

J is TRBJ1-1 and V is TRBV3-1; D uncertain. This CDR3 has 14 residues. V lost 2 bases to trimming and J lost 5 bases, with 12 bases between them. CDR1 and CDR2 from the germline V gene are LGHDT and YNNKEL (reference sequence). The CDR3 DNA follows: TGTGCCAGCAGCCAAAGATTACGAGGGACTGAAGCTTTCTTT. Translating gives CASSQRLRGTEAFF.

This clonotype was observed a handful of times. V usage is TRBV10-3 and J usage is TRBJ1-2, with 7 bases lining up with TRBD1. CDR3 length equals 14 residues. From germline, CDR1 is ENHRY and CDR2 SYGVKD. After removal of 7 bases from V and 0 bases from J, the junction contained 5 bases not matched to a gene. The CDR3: CAINRGQANYGYTF. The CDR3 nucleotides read TGTGCCATCAACAGGGGACAAGCTAACTATGGCTACACCTTC.

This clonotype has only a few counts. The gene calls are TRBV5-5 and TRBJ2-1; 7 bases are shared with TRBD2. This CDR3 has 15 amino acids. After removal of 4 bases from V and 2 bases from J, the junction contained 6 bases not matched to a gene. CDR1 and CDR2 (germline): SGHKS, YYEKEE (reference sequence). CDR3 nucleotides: TGTGCCAGCAGCCCCGCTAGCGGAACCTACAATGAGCAGTTCTTC. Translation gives CASSPASGTYNEQFF.

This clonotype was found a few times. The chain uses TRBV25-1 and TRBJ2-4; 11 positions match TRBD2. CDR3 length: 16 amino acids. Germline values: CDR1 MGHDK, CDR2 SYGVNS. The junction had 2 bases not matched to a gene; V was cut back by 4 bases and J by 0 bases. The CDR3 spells CASSGGLAVAKNIQYF. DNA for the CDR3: TGTGCCAGCAGTGGGGGACTAGCGGTAGCCAAAAACATTCAGTACTTC. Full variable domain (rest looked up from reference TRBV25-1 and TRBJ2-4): EADIYQTPRYLVIGTGKKITLECSQTMGHDKMYWYQQDPGMELHLIHYSYGVNSTEKGDLSSESTVSRIRTEHFPLTLESARPSHTSQYLCASSGGLAVAKNIQYFGAGTRLSVL.

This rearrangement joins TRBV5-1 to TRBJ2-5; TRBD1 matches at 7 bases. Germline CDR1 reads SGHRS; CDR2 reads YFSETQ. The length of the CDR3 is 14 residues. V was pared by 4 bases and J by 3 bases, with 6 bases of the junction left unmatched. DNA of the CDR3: TGCGCCAGCAGCCCCGCCGGGACAGAAGAGACCCAGTACTTC. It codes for CASSPAGTEETQYF.

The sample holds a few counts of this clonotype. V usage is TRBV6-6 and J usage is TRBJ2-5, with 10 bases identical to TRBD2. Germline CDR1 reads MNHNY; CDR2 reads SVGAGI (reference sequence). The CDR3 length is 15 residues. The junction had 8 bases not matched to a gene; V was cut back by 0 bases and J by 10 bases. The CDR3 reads CASSYSRTSGVLQYF. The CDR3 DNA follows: TGTGCCAGCAGTTACTCACGGACTAGCGGTGTTCTCCAGTACTTC.

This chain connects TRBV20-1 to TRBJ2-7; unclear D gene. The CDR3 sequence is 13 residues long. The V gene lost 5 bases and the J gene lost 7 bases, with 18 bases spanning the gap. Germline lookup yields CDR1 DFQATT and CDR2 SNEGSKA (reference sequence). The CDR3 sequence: CSARAHRLGEQYF. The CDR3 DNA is TGCAGTGCTCGGGCGCATAGGTTGGGTGAGCAGTACTTC.

The CDR3 loop is CATSEGQRYEQYF. The DNA for the CDR3 is TGTGCCACCAGCGAGGGACAGCGTTACGAGCAGTACTTC. The chain combines TRBV15 with TRBJ2-5; the match to TRBD1 covers 7 bases. The last part of the DNA fits TRBJ2-7 better; the J call may be wrong. The CDR3 consists of 13 residues. Germline assignment: CDR1 LNHNV and CDR2 YYDKDF (reference sequence).

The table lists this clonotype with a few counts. The CDR3 bases are TGTGCCAGCTCAGCGACTAGCAACGAGCAGTACTTC. Amino acid sequence: CASSATSNEQYF. The chain is built from TRBV12-3 or TRBV12-4 and TRBJ2-7; 7 positions match TRBD2. J lost 5 bases, V lost 8 bases, and 6 bases had no gene match. The CDR3 has 12 amino acids.

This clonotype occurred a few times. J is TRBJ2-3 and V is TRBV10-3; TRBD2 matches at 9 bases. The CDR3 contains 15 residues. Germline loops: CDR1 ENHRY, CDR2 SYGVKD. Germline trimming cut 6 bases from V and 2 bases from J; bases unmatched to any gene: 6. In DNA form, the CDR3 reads TGTGCCATCAGAAGGGCTAGCGGGGTCACAGATACGCAGTATTTT. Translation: CAIRRASGVTDTQYF.

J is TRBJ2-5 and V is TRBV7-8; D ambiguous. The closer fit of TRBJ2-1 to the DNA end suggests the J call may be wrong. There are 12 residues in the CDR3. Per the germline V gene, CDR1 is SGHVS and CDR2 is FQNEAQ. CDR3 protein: CASSSTYNEQFF. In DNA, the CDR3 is TGTGCCAGCAGCTCCACATACAATGAGCAGTTCTTC.

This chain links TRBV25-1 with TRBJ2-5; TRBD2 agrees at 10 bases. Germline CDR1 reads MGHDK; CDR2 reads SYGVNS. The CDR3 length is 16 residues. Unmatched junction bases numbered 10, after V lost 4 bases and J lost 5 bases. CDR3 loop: CASSALGLAGVETQYF. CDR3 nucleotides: TGTGCCAGCAGTGCCCTAGGGCTAGCGGGGGTCGAGACCCAGTACTTC.

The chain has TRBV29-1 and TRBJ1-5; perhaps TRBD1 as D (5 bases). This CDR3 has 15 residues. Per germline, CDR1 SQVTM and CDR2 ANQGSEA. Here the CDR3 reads CHRPGSEVGNQPQHF. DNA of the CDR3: TGCCACCGGCCAGGGTCAGAGGTAGGCAATCAGCCCCAGCATTTT.

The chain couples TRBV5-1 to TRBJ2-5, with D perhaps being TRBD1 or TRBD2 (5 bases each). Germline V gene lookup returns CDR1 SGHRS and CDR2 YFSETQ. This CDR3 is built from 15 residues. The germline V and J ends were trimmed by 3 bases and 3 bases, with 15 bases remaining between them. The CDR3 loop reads CASSSGRLHEETQYF. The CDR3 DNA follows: TGCGCCAGCAGCTCGGGGCGGCTGCACGAAGAGACCCAGTACTTC. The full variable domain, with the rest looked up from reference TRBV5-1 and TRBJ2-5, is KAGVTQTPRYLIKTRGQQVTLSCSPISGHRSVSWYQQTPGQGLQFLFEYFSETQRNKGNFPGRFSGRQFSNSRSEMNVSTLELGDSALYLCASSSGRLHEETQYFGPGTRLLVL.